This T cell receptor (beta chain) was profiled in a study of cytomegalovirus exposure and HLA in healthy donors. General observations from the study: On later analysis, the bulk of CMV-associated TCR beta chains appeared to be HLA-restricted.

It was with 60 Vbeta and 13 Jbeta primers that the PCR ran. Clones were read by immunoSEQ multiplex PCR, and TCRdb kept only the in-frame ones, dropping some. The sample shows roughly 86,000 clones, over 75% of them seen only once. For this clone: Its antigen is as yet unknown.

CDR1 is MNHEY, CDR2 SVGAGI, per germline. The CDR3 runs to 13 residues. The ends lost 8 bases at V and 0 bases at J; junction bases unmatched: 3. This chain connects TRBV6-5 to TRBJ2-5, with 7 positions matching TRBD1. Source material: PBMCs. The clonotype comes from a man aged 45-65 years in good health and CMV-seropositive. The CDR3 coding sequence is TGTGCCAGCCGACAGGGTCACCAAGAGACCCAGTACTTC. This translates into CASRQGHQETQYF.